This T cell receptor (beta chain) emerged from a study of blood T cell repertoires in COVID-19. About the research overall: Collection of acute and convalescent COVID-19 samples took place in the United States, Italy and Spain.

The CDR3 contains 14 residues. The trim removed 5 bases at V and 9 bases at J, leaving 3 bases unmatched. Germline-derived CDR1 and CDR2 are SGHTA and FQGNSA. In the authors' workflow: Estimated nucleated cell counts came from reference gene primer amplification. TCRdb's copy holds only in-frame clones and misses some; the assay was immunoSEQ multiplex PCR. V and J calls and clone size are given by that table; D and trimming were obtained from the DNA. The table records roughly 330,000 clones, roughly 90% of them present only once. This rearrangement joins TRBV7-2 to TRBJ1-6, with TRBD1 matching 11 bases. Material: peripheral blood. This TCR was sampled from a woman in her forties or fifties with active or convalescent COVID-19. CDR3 sequence: CASSRDRGTSPLHF. The CDR3 nucleotides are TGTGCCAGCAGCCGGGACAGGGGGACTTCACCCCTCCACTTT.